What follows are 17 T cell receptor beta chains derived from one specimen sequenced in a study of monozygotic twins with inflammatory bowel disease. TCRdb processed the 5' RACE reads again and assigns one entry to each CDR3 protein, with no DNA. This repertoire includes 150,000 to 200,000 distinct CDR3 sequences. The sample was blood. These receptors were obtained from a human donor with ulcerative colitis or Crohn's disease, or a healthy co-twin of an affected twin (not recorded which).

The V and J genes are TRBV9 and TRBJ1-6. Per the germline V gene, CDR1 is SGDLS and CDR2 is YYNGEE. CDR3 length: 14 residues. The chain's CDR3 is CASSVTGGSSPLHF.

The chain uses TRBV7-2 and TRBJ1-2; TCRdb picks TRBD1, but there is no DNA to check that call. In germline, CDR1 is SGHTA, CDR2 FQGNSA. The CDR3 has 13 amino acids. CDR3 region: CASSATGASGYTF.

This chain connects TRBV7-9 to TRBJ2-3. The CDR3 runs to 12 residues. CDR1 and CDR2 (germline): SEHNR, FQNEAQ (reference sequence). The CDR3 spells CASSLDGDTQYF. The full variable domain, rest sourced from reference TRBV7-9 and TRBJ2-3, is DTGVSQNPRHKITKRGQNVTFRCDPISEHNRLYWYRQTLGQGPEFLTYFQNEAQLEKSRLLSDRFSAERPKGSFSTLEIQRTEQGDSAMYLCASSLDGDTQYFGPGTRLTVL.

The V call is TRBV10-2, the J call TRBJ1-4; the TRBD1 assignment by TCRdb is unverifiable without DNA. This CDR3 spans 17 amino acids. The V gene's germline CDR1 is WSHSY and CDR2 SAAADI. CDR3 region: CASSDQTGTGSKEKLFF.

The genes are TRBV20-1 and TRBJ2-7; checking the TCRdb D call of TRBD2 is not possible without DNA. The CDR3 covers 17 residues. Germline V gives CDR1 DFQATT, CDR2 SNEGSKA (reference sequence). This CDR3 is CSARHQSAGTPHYEQYF.

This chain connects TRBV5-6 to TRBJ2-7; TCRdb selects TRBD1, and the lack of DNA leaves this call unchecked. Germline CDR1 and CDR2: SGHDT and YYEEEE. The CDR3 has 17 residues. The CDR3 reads CASSLAGTGQGLREQYF.

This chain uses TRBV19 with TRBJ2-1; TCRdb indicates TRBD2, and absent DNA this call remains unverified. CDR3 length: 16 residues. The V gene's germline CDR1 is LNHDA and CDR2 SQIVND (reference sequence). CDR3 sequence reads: CASSISGLAGGNEQFF.

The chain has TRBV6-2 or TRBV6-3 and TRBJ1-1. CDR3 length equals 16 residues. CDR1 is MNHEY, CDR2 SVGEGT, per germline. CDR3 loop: CASSYSIGRTNTEAFF.

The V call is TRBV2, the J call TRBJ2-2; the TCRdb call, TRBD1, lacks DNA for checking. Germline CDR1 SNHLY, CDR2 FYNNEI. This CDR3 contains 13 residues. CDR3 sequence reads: CASSPDNTGELFF.

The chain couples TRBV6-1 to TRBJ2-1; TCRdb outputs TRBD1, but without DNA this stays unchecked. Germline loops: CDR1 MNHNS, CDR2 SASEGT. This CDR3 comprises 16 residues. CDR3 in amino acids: CASSPPPGGSYNEQFF.

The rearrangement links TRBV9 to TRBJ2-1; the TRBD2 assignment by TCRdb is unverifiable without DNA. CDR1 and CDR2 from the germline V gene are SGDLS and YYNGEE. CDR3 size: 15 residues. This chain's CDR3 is CASSVVGSGSNEQFF.

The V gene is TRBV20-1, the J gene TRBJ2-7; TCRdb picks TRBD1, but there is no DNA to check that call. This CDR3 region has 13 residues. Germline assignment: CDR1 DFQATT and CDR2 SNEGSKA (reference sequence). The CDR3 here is CSARAPQVHEQYF.

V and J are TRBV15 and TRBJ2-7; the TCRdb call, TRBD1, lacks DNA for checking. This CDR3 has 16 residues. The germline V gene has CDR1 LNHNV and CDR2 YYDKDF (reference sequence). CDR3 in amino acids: CATSGERPAGTYEQYF.

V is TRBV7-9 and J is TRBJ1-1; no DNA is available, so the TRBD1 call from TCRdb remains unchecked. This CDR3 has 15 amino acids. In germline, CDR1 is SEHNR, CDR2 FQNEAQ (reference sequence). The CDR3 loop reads CASSGSGRRDTEAFF.

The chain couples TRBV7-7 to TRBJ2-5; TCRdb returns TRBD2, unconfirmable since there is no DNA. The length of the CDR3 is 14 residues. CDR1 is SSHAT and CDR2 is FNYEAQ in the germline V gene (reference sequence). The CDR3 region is CASSPFRTQETQYF.

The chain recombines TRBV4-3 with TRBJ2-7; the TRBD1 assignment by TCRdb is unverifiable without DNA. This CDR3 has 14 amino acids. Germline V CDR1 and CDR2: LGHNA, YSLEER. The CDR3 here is CASSQDSGAGEQYF.

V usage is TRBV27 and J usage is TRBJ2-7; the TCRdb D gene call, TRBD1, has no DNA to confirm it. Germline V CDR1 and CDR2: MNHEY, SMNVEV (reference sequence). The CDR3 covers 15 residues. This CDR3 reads CASSHTGRLSYEQYF.